These T cell receptor beta chains were read from a single sample in a study of response to subunit inactivated influenza vaccine. MiXCR, applied by TCRdb to the RT-PCR reads, yields one record per CDR3 protein. The data hold 700,000 to 900,000 distinct CDR3 sequences, with about 20% observed a single time. The sequenced sample was PBMCs from blood, obtained around 5 days after vaccination. These receptors all come from a man aged 50 or older who received an inactivated influenza vaccine. The CDR3 runs from the conserved cysteine through the conserved F or W. The D gene is left open where the match is weak. Some rows mark clone size as missing; the rest say once, few, many or name a class of expanded clone.

J,length,D,size,V,CDR3,DNA
TRBJ2-5,14,-,-,TRBV5-1,CASSFGTTQGTQYF,TGCGCCAGCAGCTTTGGGACTACACAGGGAACCCAGTACTTC
TRBJ1-2,13,-,many,TRBV5-1,CASSPKGEYGYTF,TGCGCCAGCAGCCCAAAGGGAGAATATGGCTACACCTTC
TRBJ2-7,15,TRBD2,-,TRBV20-1,CSARDLGTRTYEQYF,TGCAGTGCTAGAGATCTTGGGACTAGAACCTACGAGCAGTACTTC
TRBJ2-1,19,TRBD2,-,TRBV5-6,CASSLPGLEGGRSYNEQFF,TGTGCCAGCAGTTTACCGGGACTAGAGGGGGGCAGGTCCTACAATGAGCAGTTCTTC
TRBJ2-5,15,-,-,TRBV24-1,CATSSTGSTRATQYF,TGTGCCACCAGTTCAACCGGGAGTACTCGAGCGACCCAGTACTTC
TRBJ1-2,13,-,-,TRBV25-1,CASSDRLGGNYTF,TGTGCCAGCAGTGACCGCCTTGGGGGAAACTACACCTTC
TRBJ2-1,15,TRBD2,-,TRBV20-1,CSARIGRAFYNEQFF,TGCAGTGCTAGGATCGGGAGGGCCTTCTACAATGAGCAGTTCTTC
TRBJ2-5,16,TRBD1,-,TRBV24-1,CATSDPRRTGEETQYF,TGTGCCACCAGTGATCCACGGAGGACAGGGGAAGAGACCCAGTACTTC
TRBJ2-5,13,-,few,TRBV5-1,CASSEQGTETQYF,TGCGCCAGCTCCGAACAGGGAACGGAGACCCAGTACTTC
TRBJ1-1,17,TRBD1,few,TRBV28,CASRNLGRGLMNTEAFF,TGTGCCAGCAGGAATTTGGGCAGGGGGCTAATGAACACTGAAGCTTTCTTT
TRBJ2-3,16,TRBD2,-,TRBV10-2,CASKDWGGGSTDTQYF,TGCGCCAGCAAGGACTGGGGGGGGGGAAGCACAGATACGCAGTATTTT
TRBJ2-7,14,TRBD2,few,TRBV7-8,CASSLLLAGYEQYF,TGTGCCAGCAGCTTACTCTTAGCGGGATACGAGCAGTACTTC
TRBJ2-3,14,TRBD1,few,TRBV20-1,CSARVQGGTDTQYF,TGCAGTGCTAGAGTGCAGGGGGGCACAGATACGCAGTATTTT
TRBJ1-1,16,-,few,TRBV5-5,CASSPDSLPPASEAFF,TGTGCCAGCAGCCCTGACAGCCTACCTCCTGCCTCTGAAGCTTTCTTT